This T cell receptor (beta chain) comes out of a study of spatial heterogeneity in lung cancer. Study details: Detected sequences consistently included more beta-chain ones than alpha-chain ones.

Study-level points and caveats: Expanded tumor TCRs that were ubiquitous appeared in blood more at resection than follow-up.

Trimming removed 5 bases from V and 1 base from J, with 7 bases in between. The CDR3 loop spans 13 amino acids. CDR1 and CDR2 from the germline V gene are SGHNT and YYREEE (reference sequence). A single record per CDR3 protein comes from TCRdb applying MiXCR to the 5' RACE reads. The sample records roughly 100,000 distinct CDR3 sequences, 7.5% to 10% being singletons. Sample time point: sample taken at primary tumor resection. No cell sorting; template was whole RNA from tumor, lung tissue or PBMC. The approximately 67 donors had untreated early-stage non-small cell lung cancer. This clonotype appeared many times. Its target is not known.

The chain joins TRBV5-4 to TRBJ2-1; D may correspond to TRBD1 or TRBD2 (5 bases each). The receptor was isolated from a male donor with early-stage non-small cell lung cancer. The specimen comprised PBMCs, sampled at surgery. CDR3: CASSGGSYNEQFF. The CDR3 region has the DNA TGTGCCAGCAGTGGGGGTTCCTACAATGAGCAGTTCTTC.